A selection of T cell receptor beta chains follows, all from one sample in a study of blood T cell repertoires in COVID-19. Only in-frame clones appear in the TCRdb table, and some are missing; sequencing was by immunoSEQ multiplex PCR. The sample includes about 180,000 clones, approximately 83% of them seen just once. Sequenced input: peripheral blood. Receptors originate from a human donor with active or convalescent COVID-19. The donor label of this sample is uncertain. Both conserved end residues are part of each CDR3. Each record gives: clone size, D gene, V gene, J gene, CDR3 DNA, CDR3 protein. The D gene is left open where the match is weak. Expanded clones are given a class, and other clones once, few, many or no size at all.

clone_size: .
d_call: TRBD1
v_call: TRBV5-1
j_call: TRBJ2-5
cdr3_nt: TGCGCCAGCAGCTTGGGGACAGGCGCCGGAGAGACCCAGTACTTC
cdr3_aa: CASSLGTGAGETQYF

clone_size: .
d_call: TRBD1
v_call: TRBV6-2/TRBV6-3
j_call: TRBJ2-7
cdr3_nt: TGTGCCAGCAGATACGGGACAGGGACCGACGAGCAGTACTTC
cdr3_aa: CASRYGTGTDEQYF

clone_size: once
d_call: .
v_call: TRBV21-1
j_call: TRBJ1-5
cdr3_nt: TGTGCCAGCAGCAAGACATGGGAGTGGGGTAGCAATCAGCCCCAGCATTTT
cdr3_aa: CASSKTWEWGSNQPQHF

clone_size: .
d_call: .
v_call: TRBV30
j_call: TRBJ1-2
cdr3_nt: TGTGCCTCCCCGGGACATTTGGGGTATGGCTACACCTTC
cdr3_aa: CASPGHLGYGYTF

clone_size: once
d_call: .
v_call: TRBV25-1
j_call: TRBJ2-2
cdr3_nt: TGTGCCAGCAGTGAGTTACAGGGGAACACCGGGGAGCTGTTTTTT
cdr3_aa: CASSELQGNTGELFF

clone_size: .
d_call: TRBD2
v_call: TRBV10-2
j_call: TRBJ2-7
cdr3_nt: TGCGCCAGCAGTTCGGGACTAGCGGGACCCTCCTACGAGCAGTACTTC
cdr3_aa: CASSSGLAGPSYEQYF

clone_size: .
d_call: TRBD2
v_call: TRBV5-4
j_call: TRBJ2-5
cdr3_nt: TGTGCCAGCAGCTTGCCTAGCGGGGGGGCCTCGGAGACCCAGTACTTC
cdr3_aa: CASSLPSGGASETQYF

clone_size: .
d_call: TRBD2
v_call: TRBV11-3
j_call: TRBJ2-1
cdr3_nt: TGTGCCAGCAGCTTGCCGGGACTAGCGGGGAGATCCTACAATGAGCAGTTCTTC
cdr3_aa: CASSLPGLAGRSYNEQFF

clone_size: .
d_call: TRBD2
v_call: TRBV20-1
j_call: TRBJ2-3
cdr3_nt: TGCAGTGCTAGTACGATTAGCGGGTTGACAGATACGCAGTATTTT
cdr3_aa: CSASTISGLTDTQYF

clone_size: .
d_call: .
v_call: TRBV3-1/TRBV3-2
j_call: TRBJ2-5
cdr3_nt: TGTGCCAGCAGCCCCCACGGACTACAAGAGACCCAGTACTTC
cdr3_aa: CASSPHGLQETQYF

clone_size: .
d_call: TRBD2
v_call: TRBV2
j_call: TRBJ2-1
cdr3_nt: TGTGCCAGCAGGGGACTAGCGGGCTACAATGAGCAGTTCTTC
cdr3_aa: CASRGLAGYNEQFF

clone_size: .
d_call: TRBD1
v_call: TRBV11-2
j_call: TRBJ2-1
cdr3_nt: TGTGCCAGCAGCTTAGCTCTACAGGGGGGCGCTGAGCAGTTCTTC
cdr3_aa: CASSLALQGGAEQFF

clone_size: once
d_call: .
v_call: TRBV3-1/TRBV3-2
j_call: TRBJ2-5
cdr3_nt: TGTGCCAGCAGCCAGTCTCTAAAGACCCAGTACTTC
cdr3_aa: CASSQSLKTQYF

clone_size: .
d_call: TRBD2
v_call: TRBV5-1
j_call: TRBJ2-1
cdr3_nt: TGCGCCAGCAGCTTCGGAGTAGCGGGGGGGCGGAATGAGCAGTTCTTC
cdr3_aa: CASSFGVAGGRNEQFF

clone_size: once
d_call: TRBD1
v_call: TRBV4-3
j_call: TRBJ2-7
cdr3_nt: TGCGCCAGCAGCTACCGGGACAGGGACTACGAGCAGTACTTC
cdr3_aa: CASSYRDRDYEQYF

clone_size: .
d_call: TRBD2
v_call: TRBV4-3
j_call: TRBJ2-3
cdr3_nt: TGCGCCAGCAGCCAACTAGCGGGGGGCCCAAACACGCAGTATTTT
cdr3_aa: CASSQLAGGPNTQYF

clone_size: few
d_call: .
v_call: TRBV27
j_call: TRBJ2-3
cdr3_nt: TGTGCCAGCAGTTCTTTCTGGGAGCGGAAAGCAGATACGCAGTATTTT
cdr3_aa: CASSSFWERKADTQYF

clone_size: .
d_call: .
v_call: TRBV21-1
j_call: TRBJ2-5
cdr3_nt: TGTGCCAGCAGCAGCCCCGGGCAGGGGGCGCCCCGGGAGACCCAGTACTTC
cdr3_aa: CASSSPGQGAPRETQYF

clone_size: .
d_call: .
v_call: TRBV2
j_call: TRBJ2-7
cdr3_nt: TGTGCCAGCAGTGAAGGTGGGGGGAGCTCCTACGAGCAGTACTTC
cdr3_aa: CASSEGGGSSYEQYF

clone_size: .
d_call: TRBD1
v_call: TRBV28
j_call: TRBJ1-2
cdr3_nt: TGTGCCAGCATTGGGGCGGGACAGGCCTTTAGGGGCTACACCTTC
cdr3_aa: CASIGAGQAFRGYTF

clone_size: once
d_call: .
v_call: TRBV27
j_call: TRBJ2-1
cdr3_nt: TGTGCCAGCAGTTTATCGCGTCCGGGACTCTATACATCGAGCTCCTACAATGAGCAGTTCTTC
cdr3_aa: CASSLSRPGLYTSSSYNEQFF

clone_size: .
d_call: .
v_call: TRBV4-3
j_call: TRBJ2-3
cdr3_nt: TGCGCCAGCAGCGGACAGAACACAGATACGCAGTATTTT
cdr3_aa: CASSGQNTDTQYF

clone_size: .
d_call: TRBD2
v_call: TRBV7-3
j_call: TRBJ2-3
cdr3_nt: TGTGCCAGCAGTTCACCCGGGACTAAGTTAACGGATACGCAGTATTTT
cdr3_aa: CASSSPGTKLTDTQYF

clone_size: .
d_call: TRBD2
v_call: TRBV4-2
j_call: TRBJ2-7
cdr3_nt: TGTGCCAGCAGCCCAAGGGACTACCCCTACGAGCAGTACTTC
cdr3_aa: CASSPRDYPYEQYF

clone_size: .
d_call: .
v_call: TRBV5-4
j_call: TRBJ2-7
cdr3_nt: TGTGCCAGCAGCAGGCCTGGTGAAGGGGCAAGATACGAGCAGTACTTC
cdr3_aa: CASSRPGEGARYEQYF

clone_size: .
d_call: .
v_call: TRBV7-3
j_call: TRBJ2-3
cdr3_nt: TGTGCCAGCAGCATGGCCCATCCTGCAGATACGCAGTATTTT
cdr3_aa: CASSMAHPADTQYF

clone_size: .
d_call: TRBD1
v_call: TRBV6-6
j_call: TRBJ1-3
cdr3_nt: TGTGCCAGCAGAGCGAACAGGGGAGACTCTGGAAACACCATATATTTT
cdr3_aa: CASRANRGDSGNTIYF

clone_size: .
d_call: .
v_call: TRBV6-6
j_call: TRBJ2-7
cdr3_nt: TGTGCCAGCAGTCCTCCCGGGAAAGACGTGGCCGAGCAGTACTTC
cdr3_aa: CASSPPGKDVAEQYF

clone_size: few
d_call: .
v_call: TRBV7-2
j_call: TRBJ2-2
cdr3_nt: TGTGCCAGCAGCTTAGCGCGGGGCCCGAACACCGGGGAGCTGTTTTTT
cdr3_aa: CASSLARGPNTGELFF

clone_size: .
d_call: TRBD1
v_call: TRBV7-3
j_call: TRBJ1-2
cdr3_nt: TGTGCCAGCAGCTCCCCAGGGGGCCATGGCTACACCTTC
cdr3_aa: CASSSPGGHGYTF

clone_size: .
d_call: .
v_call: TRBV29-1
j_call: TRBJ2-7
cdr3_nt: TGCAGCGTTCGGTCTTCGAGCTCCTACGAGCAGTACTTC
cdr3_aa: CSVRSSSSYEQYF

clone_size: .
d_call: TRBD1
v_call: TRBV11-3
j_call: TRBJ2-2
cdr3_nt: TGTGCCAGCAGCTCTAACTCGGGACAGCAGAACACCGGGGAGCTGTTTTTT
cdr3_aa: CASSSNSGQQNTGELFF

clone_size: .
d_call: .
v_call: TRBV30
j_call: TRBJ1-1
cdr3_nt: TGTGCCTGGAGTCCCTGGAGGTCGAACACTGAAGCTTTCTTT
cdr3_aa: CAWSPWRSNTEAFF

clone_size: .
d_call: .
v_call: TRBV6-1
j_call: TRBJ2-3
cdr3_nt: TGTGCCAGCAGTGAAGAAGCGAGAGATACGCAGTATTTT
cdr3_aa: CASSEEARDTQYF

clone_size: .
d_call: TRBD1
v_call: TRBV5-1
j_call: TRBJ1-3
cdr3_nt: TGCGCCAGCAGCGGGACAGGGGTGAGCTCTGGAAACACCATATATTTT
cdr3_aa: CASSGTGVSSGNTIYF

clone_size: .
d_call: TRBD2
v_call: TRBV13
j_call: TRBJ2-1
cdr3_nt: TGTGCCAGCAGCTACAGTAGCGGACTAGTGGTCTATGAGCAGTTCTTC
cdr3_aa: CASSYSSGLVVYEQFF

clone_size: .
d_call: .
v_call: TRBV18
j_call: TRBJ1-1
cdr3_nt: TGTGCCAGCTCAGCGACAGGGAACACTGAAGCTTTCTTT
cdr3_aa: CASSATGNTEAFF

clone_size: few
d_call: .
v_call: TRBV5-4
j_call: TRBJ2-7
cdr3_nt: TGTGCCAGCAGCTTGTGGCGGGTTGACGAGCAGTACTTC
cdr3_aa: CASSLWRVDEQYF

clone_size: .
d_call: .
v_call: TRBV2
j_call: TRBJ2-3
cdr3_nt: TGTGCCAGCAGTGAAGCGCAGGGGACTACCTCCACAGATACGCAGTATTTT
cdr3_aa: CASSEAQGTTSTDTQYF

clone_size: .
d_call: .
v_call: TRBV27
j_call: TRBJ1-6
cdr3_nt: TGTGCCAGCAAAGGGGCGTCCTATAATTCACCCCTCCACTTT
cdr3_aa: CASKGASYNSPLHF

clone_size: .
d_call: TRBD1
v_call: TRBV6-5
j_call: TRBJ2-7
cdr3_nt: TGTGCCAGCAGTTACGGACAGGGTGTCTCCCACGAGCAGTACTTC
cdr3_aa: CASSYGQGVSHEQYF

clone_size: .
d_call: .
v_call: TRBV3-1/TRBV3-2
j_call: TRBJ1-1
cdr3_nt: TGTGCCAGCAGCCTCAACAGGGCGAACACTGAAGCTTTCTTT
cdr3_aa: CASSLNRANTEAFF

clone_size: .
d_call: .
v_call: TRBV5-4
j_call: TRBJ1-1
cdr3_nt: TGTGCCAGCAGCTCCGCGGGGGGGAGGACTGAAGCTTTCTTT
cdr3_aa: CASSSAGGRTEAFF

clone_size: .
d_call: TRBD1
v_call: TRBV19
j_call: TRBJ1-1
cdr3_nt: TGTGCCAGTAGTATAGGACTGACAGGGAGAACTGAAGCTTTCTTT
cdr3_aa: CASSIGLTGRTEAFF

clone_size: .
d_call: .
v_call: TRBV28
j_call: TRBJ2-5
cdr3_nt: TGTGCCAGCAGTGTGACAGGCCAAAGTTCGACCCAGTACTTC
cdr3_aa: CASSVTGQSSTQYF

clone_size: .
d_call: TRBD1
v_call: TRBV5-1
j_call: TRBJ2-5
cdr3_nt: TGCGCCAGCAGCTCTACGGGACAGGGGGTAAAGACCCAGTACTTC
cdr3_aa: CASSSTGQGVKTQYF

clone_size: .
d_call: .
v_call: TRBV11-2
j_call: TRBJ1-4
cdr3_nt: TGTGCCAGCAGCTTAGGGGGCGGGGTTCAGGAAAAACTGTTTTTT
cdr3_aa: CASSLGGGVQEKLFF

clone_size: .
d_call: TRBD2
v_call: TRBV18
j_call: TRBJ2-1
cdr3_nt: TGTGCCAGCTCGAGCGGGAGGGCCCTTGAGCAGTTCTTC
cdr3_aa: CASSSGRALEQFF